This entry lists 7 T cell receptor beta chains sequenced from one sample in a study of blood T cell repertoires in COVID-19. TCRdb's copy holds only in-frame clones and misses some; the assay was immunoSEQ multiplex PCR. The table has over 200,000 clones, over 70% seen once. What was sequenced was peripheral blood. The receptors were sampled from a man of 80 years or more with acute or convalescent COVID-19.

This clone was recorded only once. Other DNA sequences in the same sample also yield this CDR3. V gene TRBV5-1 combines with J gene TRBJ2-7; TRBD1 matches 9 bases. With V trimmed by 4 bases and J by 6 bases, 8 bases remained unmatched. Per the germline V gene, CDR1 is SGHRS and CDR2 is YFSETQ. This CDR3 comprises 14 residues. The CDR3 DNA sequence: TGCGCCAGCAGCCCGGACAGGGGCCCGTTCGAGCAGTACTTC. Amino acids: CASSPDRGPFEQYF.

This clone was observed a handful of times. The chain links TRBV7-2 to TRBJ1-5; D is possibly TRBD1 (5 bases). CDR1 and CDR2 (germline): SGHTA, FQGNSA. This CDR3 comprises 17 residues. V was trimmed by 1 base and J by 2 bases, leaving 15 bases between them. CDR3 protein: CASSLGLGEGGNQPQHF. CDR3 bases: TGTGCCAGCAGCTTAGGTTTGGGGGAGGGTGGCAATCAGCCCCAGCATTTT.

The genes are TRBV6-5 and TRBJ1-6; 7 nucleotides match TRBD1. J was trimmed by 10 bases and V by 6 bases; bases with no gene match: 12. The CDR3 is 15 amino acids. The germline V gene has CDR1 MNHEY and CDR2 SVGAGI. The CDR3 region has the DNA TGTGCCAGCAGCGCGACAGGGTTCCCCCCCTCACCCCTCCACTTT. Translating it yields CASSATGFPPSPLHF.

The DNA of the CDR3 is TGTGCCAGCAGCCACGGGGGAAGCACTGAAGCTTTCTTT. This sequence encodes CASSHGGSTEAFF. The chain links TRBV4-2 to TRBJ1-1; maybe TRBD1 (5 bases). CDR1 is LGHNA and CDR2 is YNFKEQ in the germline V gene. Trimming cost V 3 bases and J 4 bases, with 9 bases left between them. The CDR3 consists of 13 residues.

The rearrangement uses TRBV19 and TRBJ2-5; D may be TRBD1 (5 bases). Germline V gene lookup returns CDR1 LNHDA and CDR2 SQIVND (reference sequence). The CDR3 extends over 13 amino acids. Trimming stripped 7 bases from V and 5 bases from J, with 14 bases between. As DNA, the CDR3 is TGTGCCAGTACTGGCTGGCCAGGGGAGACCCAGTACTTC. It codes for CASTGWPGETQYF.

This chain links TRBV27 with TRBJ1-1; TRBD1 might be the D (5 bases). The V gene lost 5 bases and the J gene lost 5 bases, with 15 bases spanning the gap. This CDR3 has 14 amino acids. The germline V gene encodes CDR1 MNHEY and CDR2 SMNVEV (reference sequence). The DNA for the CDR3 is TGTGCCAGCAGTCGACTGGGGGGAGGAACTGAAGCTTTCTTT. It encodes CASSRLGGGTEAFF.

The V call is TRBV10-3, the J call TRBJ2-2; 7 bases are a match to TRBD1. Germline V gives CDR1 ENHRY, CDR2 SYGVKD. Unmatched junction bases numbered 4, after V lost 6 bases and J lost 0 bases. CDR3 size: 15 residues. The CDR3 sequence is CAIRTGSANTGELFF. CDR3 nucleotide sequence: TGTGCCATCAGGACAGGGTCTGCGAACACCGGGGAGCTGTTTTTT.